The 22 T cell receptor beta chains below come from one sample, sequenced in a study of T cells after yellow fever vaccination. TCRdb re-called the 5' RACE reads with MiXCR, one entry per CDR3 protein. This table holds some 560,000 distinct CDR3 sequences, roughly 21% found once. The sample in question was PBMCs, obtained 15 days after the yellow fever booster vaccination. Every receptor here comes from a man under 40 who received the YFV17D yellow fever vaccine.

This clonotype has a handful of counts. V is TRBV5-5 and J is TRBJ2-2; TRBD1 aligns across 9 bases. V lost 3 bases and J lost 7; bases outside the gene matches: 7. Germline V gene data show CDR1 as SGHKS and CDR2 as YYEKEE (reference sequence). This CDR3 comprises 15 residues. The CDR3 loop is CASSSRDRVVGELFF. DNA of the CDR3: TGTGCCAGCAGCTCCCGGGACAGGGTCGTCGGGGAGCTGTTTTTT.

CDR3 nucleotide sequence: TGCGCCAGCAGCCAAGATGAGCGGCCCACAGATACGCAGTATTTT. Translated, it gives CASSQDERPTDTQYF. The chain is built from TRBV4-3 and TRBJ2-3; TRBD2 might be the D (5 bases). The CDR3 runs to 15 residues. Germline CDR1 LGHNA, CDR2 YSLEER. Trimming took off 0 bases at V and 2 bases at J, with 9 bases between the two ends.

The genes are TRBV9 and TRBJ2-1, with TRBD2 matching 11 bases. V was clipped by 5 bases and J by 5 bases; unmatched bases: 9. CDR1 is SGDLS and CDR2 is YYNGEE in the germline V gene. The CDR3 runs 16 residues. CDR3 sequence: CASSYSPSGRNNEQFF. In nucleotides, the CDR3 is TGTGCCAGCAGTTACAGTCCTAGCGGGAGGAACAATGAGCAGTTCTTC. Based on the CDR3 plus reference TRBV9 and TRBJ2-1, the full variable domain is DSGVTQTPKHLITATGQRVTLRCSPRSGDLSVYWYQQSLDQGLQFLIQYYNGEERAKGNILERFSAQQFPDLHSELNLSSLELGDSALYFCASSYSPSGRNNEQFFGPGTRLTVL.

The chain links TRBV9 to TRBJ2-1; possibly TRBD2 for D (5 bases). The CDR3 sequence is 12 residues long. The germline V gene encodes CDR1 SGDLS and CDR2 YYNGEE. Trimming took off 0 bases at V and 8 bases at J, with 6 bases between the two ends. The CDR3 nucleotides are TGTGCCAGCAGCGTAGGGCGGGATGAGCAGTTCTTC. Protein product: CASSVGRDEQFF.

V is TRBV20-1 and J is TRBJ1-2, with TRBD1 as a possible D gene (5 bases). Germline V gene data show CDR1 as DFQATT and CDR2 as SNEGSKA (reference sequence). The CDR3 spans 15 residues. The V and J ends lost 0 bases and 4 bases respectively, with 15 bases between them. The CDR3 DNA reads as TGCAGTGCTAGAGATCTGGCAGGGACTACCTATGGCTACACCTTC. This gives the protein CSARDLAGTTYGYTF.

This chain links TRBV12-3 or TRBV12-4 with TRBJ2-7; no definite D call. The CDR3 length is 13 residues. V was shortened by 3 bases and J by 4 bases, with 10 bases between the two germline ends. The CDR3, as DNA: TGTGCCAGCAGTTTTTCAACCCCTTACGAGCAGTACTTC. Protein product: CASSFSTPYEQYF.

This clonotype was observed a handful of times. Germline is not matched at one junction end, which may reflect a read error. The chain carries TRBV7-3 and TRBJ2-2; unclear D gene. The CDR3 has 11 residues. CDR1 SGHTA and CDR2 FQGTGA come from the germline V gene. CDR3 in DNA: TGTGCCAGCAGCTTAATACCTCATAACCCTTTT. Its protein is CASSLIPHNPF.

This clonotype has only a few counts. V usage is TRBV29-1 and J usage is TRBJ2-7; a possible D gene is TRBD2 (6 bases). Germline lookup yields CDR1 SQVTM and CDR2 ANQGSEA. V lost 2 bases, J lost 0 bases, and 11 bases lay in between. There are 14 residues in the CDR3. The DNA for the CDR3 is TGCAGCGTTGAATTATCCGGGGGCTCCTACGAGCAGTACTTC. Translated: CSVELSGGSYEQYF.

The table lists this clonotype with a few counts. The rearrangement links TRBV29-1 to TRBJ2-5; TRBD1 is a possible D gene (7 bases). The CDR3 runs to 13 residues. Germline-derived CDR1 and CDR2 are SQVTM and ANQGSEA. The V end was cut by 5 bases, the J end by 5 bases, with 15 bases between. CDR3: CSVNTGAGETQYF. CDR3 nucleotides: TGCAGCGTTAATACAGGGGCGGGGGAGACCCAGTACTTC.

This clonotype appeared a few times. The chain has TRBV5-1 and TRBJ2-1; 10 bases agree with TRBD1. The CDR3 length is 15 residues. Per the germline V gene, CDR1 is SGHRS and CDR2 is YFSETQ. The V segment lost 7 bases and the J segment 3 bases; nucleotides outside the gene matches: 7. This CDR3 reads CASGDRGRGYNEQFF. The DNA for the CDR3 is TGCGCCAGCGGGGACAGGGGCCGGGGCTACAATGAGCAGTTCTTC.

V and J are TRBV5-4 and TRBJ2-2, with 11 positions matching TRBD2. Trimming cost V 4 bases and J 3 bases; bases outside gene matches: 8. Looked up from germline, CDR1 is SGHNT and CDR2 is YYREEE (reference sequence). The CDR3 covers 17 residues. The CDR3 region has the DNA TGTGCCAGCAGCACCCCCACTAGCGGGAGAGACACCGGGGAGCTGTTTTTT. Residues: CASSTPTSGRDTGELFF.

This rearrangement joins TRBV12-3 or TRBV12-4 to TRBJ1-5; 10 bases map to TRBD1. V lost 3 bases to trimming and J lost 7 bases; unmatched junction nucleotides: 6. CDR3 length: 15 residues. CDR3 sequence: CASSFSTGGTQPQHF. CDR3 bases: TGTGCCAGCAGTTTTTCGACAGGGGGCACCCAGCCCCAGCATTTT.

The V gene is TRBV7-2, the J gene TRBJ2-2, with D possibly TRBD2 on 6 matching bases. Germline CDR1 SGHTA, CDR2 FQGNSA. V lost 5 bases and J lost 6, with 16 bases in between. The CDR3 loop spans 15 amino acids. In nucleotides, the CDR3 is TGTGCCAGCAGCCCCGGGGGAGGCCAGGCCGGGGAGCTGTTTTTT. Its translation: CASSPGGGQAGELFF.

This chain's CDR3 is CASSLGDRNTGELFF. In DNA, the CDR3 is TGTGCCAGCAGCTTAGGGGACAGGAACACCGGGGAGCTGTTTTTT. The rearrangement uses TRBV7-9 and TRBJ2-2; 7 bases are a match to TRBD1. The V gene's germline CDR1 is SEHNR and CDR2 FQNEAQ (reference sequence). The V and J ends lost 1 base and 1 base, in that order; junction bases with no gene match: 0. The CDR3 loop spans 15 amino acids.

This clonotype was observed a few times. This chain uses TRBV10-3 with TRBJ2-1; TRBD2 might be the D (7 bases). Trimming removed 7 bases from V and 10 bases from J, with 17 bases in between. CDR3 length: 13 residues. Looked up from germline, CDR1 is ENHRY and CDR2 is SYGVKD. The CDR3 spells CAITLAEGGEQFF. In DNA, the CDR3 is TGTGCCATCACCCTAGCGGAGGGGGGCGAGCAGTTCTTC.

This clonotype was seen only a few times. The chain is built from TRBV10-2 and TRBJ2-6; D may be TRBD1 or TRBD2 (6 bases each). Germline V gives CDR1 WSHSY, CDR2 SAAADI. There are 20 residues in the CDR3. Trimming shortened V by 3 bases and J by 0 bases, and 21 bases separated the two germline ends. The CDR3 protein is CASSDGTLRGAHSGANVLTF. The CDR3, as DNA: TGCGCCAGCAGTGACGGCACGTTGAGGGGGGCGCACTCTGGGGCCAACGTCCTGACTTTC.

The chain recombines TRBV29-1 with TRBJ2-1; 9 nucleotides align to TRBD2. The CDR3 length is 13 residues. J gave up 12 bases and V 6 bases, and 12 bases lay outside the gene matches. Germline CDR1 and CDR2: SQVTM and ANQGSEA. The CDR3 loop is CSVGLATNDGQFF. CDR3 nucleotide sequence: TGCAGCGTAGGACTAGCGACCAATGATGGGCAGTTCTTC.

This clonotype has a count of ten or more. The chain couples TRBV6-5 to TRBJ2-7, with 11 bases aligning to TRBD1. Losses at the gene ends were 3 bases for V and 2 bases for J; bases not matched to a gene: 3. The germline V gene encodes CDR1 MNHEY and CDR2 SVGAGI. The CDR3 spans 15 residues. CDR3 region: CASSYRDRGAYEQYF. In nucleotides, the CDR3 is TGTGCCAGCAGTTATCGGGACAGGGGGGCCTACGAGCAGTACTTC.

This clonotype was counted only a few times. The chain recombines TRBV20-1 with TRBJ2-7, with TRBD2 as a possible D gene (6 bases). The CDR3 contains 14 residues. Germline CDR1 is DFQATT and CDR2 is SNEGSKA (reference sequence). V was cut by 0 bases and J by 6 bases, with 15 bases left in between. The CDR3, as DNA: TGCAGTGCTAGAGACCGACCGGGAGTCTCCGAGCAGTACTTC. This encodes CSARDRPGVSEQYF.

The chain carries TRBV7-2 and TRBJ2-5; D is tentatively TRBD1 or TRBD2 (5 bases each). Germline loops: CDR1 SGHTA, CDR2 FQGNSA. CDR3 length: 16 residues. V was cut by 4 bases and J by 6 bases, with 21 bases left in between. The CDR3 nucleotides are TGTGCCAGCAGCTCTCTCGATTGGGGGAGAGGCCAGACCCAGTACTTC. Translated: CASSSLDWGRGQTQYF.

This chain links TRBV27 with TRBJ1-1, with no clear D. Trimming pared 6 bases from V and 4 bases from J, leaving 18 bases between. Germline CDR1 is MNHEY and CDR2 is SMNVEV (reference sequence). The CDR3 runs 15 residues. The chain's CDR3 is CASSRLASGGTEAFF. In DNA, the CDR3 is TGTGCCAGCAGCCGTCTGGCCTCAGGAGGCACTGAAGCTTTCTTT.

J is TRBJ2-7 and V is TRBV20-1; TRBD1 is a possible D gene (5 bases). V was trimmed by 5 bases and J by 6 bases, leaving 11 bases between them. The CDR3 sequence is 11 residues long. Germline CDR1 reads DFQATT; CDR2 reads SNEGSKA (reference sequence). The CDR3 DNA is TGCAGTGCTGCCCAGGGTGGCGAGCAGTACTTC. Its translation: CSAAQGGEQYF.